Below, 30 T cell receptor beta chains from the same sample are listed, as sequenced in a study of post-analysis software for immune sequencing data. General study findings and limits: Patients used about 5 TRBV segments, including TRBV5-6, TRBV5-1 and TRBV20-1, more often than controls.

The TCR beta cDNA libraries carried unique molecular identifiers. TCRdb reprocessed the PCR reads with MiXCR, giving one entry per CDR3 protein. The sample includes hundreds of thousands of distinct CDR3 sequences, about 53% of them seen just once. Antigens of these TCRs are unknown. The sequencing sample was made of blood. The receptors originated from a girl aged 5 to 17 with multiple sclerosis.

This chain uses TRBV7-7 with TRBJ2-5; TRBD2 is a possible D gene (6 bases). The CDR3 spans 12 residues. CDR1 and CDR2 from the germline V gene are SSHAT and FNYEAQ (reference sequence). V was clipped by 8 bases and J by 7 bases, with 14 bases between them. The CDR3 spells CASARFGGTQYF. The CDR3 bases are TGTGCCAGCGCGAGGTTCGGGGGGACCCAGTACTTC.

The rearrangement uses TRBV4-2 and TRBJ2-1; tentatively, D is TRBD2 (6 bases). This CDR3 has 14 residues. Germline V lookup: CDR1 LGHNA, CDR2 YNFKEQ. V gave up 4 bases and J gave up 3 bases, with 10 bases separating them. The CDR3 sequence is CASSPAGRYNEQFF. As DNA, the CDR3 is TGTGCCAGCAGCCCTGCGGGACGCTACAATGAGCAGTTCTTC.

The chain has TRBV7-9 and TRBJ2-7; D possibly corresponds to TRBD2 (5 bases). CDR1 SEHNR and CDR2 FQNEAQ come from the germline V gene (reference sequence). The CDR3 covers 16 residues. The germline V and J ends were trimmed by 3 bases and 4 bases, with 19 bases remaining between them. The CDR3, as DNA: TGTGCCAGCAGCTTCATCGGGGTCGACCTACGGTACGAGCAGTACTTC. Protein sequence: CASSFIGVDLRYEQYF.

The J gene is TRBJ2-1, the V gene TRBV7-3, with D perhaps TRBD2 (6 bases). The CDR3 extends over 16 amino acids. Germline assignment: CDR1 SGHTA and CDR2 FQGTGA. V was cut by 5 bases and J by 0 bases, with 14 bases left in between. CDR3 in DNA: TGTGCCAGCAGCCCGAGCGGGCGCAGCTCCTACAATGAGCAGTTCTTC. This encodes CASSPSGRSSYNEQFF.

This clonotype has only a few counts. The rearrangement links TRBV29-1 to TRBJ2-6, with D hard to call. This CDR3 spans 15 amino acids. Germline V gene lookup returns CDR1 SQVTM and CDR2 ANQGSEA. Trimming shortened V by 4 bases and J by 0 bases, and 10 bases separated the two germline ends. DNA of the CDR3: TGCAGCGTTGTTGGAGAACTCTCTGGGGCCAACGTCCTGACTTTC. It translates to CSVVGELSGANVLTF.

The V call is TRBV27, the J call TRBJ2-3, with D hard to call. Germline CDR1 MNHEY, CDR2 SMNVEV (reference sequence). The V and J ends lost 0 bases and 5 bases respectively, with 12 bases between them. The length of the CDR3 is 15 residues. The CDR3 sequence is CASSLSGFSRDTQYF. The CDR3 nucleotides read TGTGCCAGCAGTTTATCGGGTTTCTCTAGAGATACGCAGTATTTT.

There are a few counts of this clonotype. This chain links TRBV20-1 with TRBJ1-2; a weak D match, TRBD1 (5 bases). V gave up 3 bases and J gave up 7 bases, with 12 bases separating them. CDR3 length equals 12 residues. From germline, CDR1 is DFQATT and CDR2 SNEGSKA (reference sequence). The CDR3 sequence is CSASAGFPGYTF. CDR3 coding DNA: TGCAGTGCTAGTGCAGGGTTTCCTGGCTACACCTTC.

CDR3 loop: CASRGTGGKSNEQFF. CDR3 in DNA: TGTGCCAGCAGAGGGACAGGGGGGAAAAGCAATGAGCAGTTCTTC. This sequence joins TRBV6-5 and TRBJ2-1; 11 positions agree with TRBD1. Per the germline V gene, CDR1 is MNHEY and CDR2 is SVGAGI. The CDR3 totals 15 residues. V was pared by 6 bases and J by 6 bases, with 7 bases of the junction left unmatched.

The V and J genes are TRBV28 and TRBJ2-4; D unclear. With the DNA end fitting TRBJ2-7 better, the J assignment may be wrong. The length of the CDR3 is 13 residues. Germline V gives CDR1 MDHEN, CDR2 SYDVKM. CDR3 in amino acids: CASSFTEYYEQYF. CDR3 nucleotides: TGTGCCAGCAGTTTTACAGAGTACTACGAGCAGTACTTC.

This clonotype appeared a few times. The chain combines TRBV3-1 with TRBJ2-1; 14 bases line up with TRBD2. V lost 3 bases to trimming and J lost 3 bases; unmatched junction nucleotides: 13. This CDR3 is built from 20 residues. The germline V gene has CDR1 LGHDT and CDR2 YNNKEL (reference sequence). DNA for the CDR3: TGTGCCAGCAGCCATGACGCCCCCGGGACTAGCGGGGGCCTCTACAATGAGCAGTTCTTC. Translated, it gives CASSHDAPGTSGGLYNEQFF.

Only a few counts were recorded for this clonotype. DNA of the CDR3: TGCAGCGTGGCCGCCGGACAGGGGGCCGAGACCCAGTACTTC. Residues: CSVAAGQGAETQYF. The rearrangement uses TRBV29-1 and TRBJ2-5; 11 positions agree with TRBD1. The CDR3 has 14 residues. The germline gives CDR1 SQVTM, CDR2 ANQGSEA. Trimming at V came to 6 bases and at J to 5 bases, leaving 8 bases not matched to a gene.

This sequence joins TRBV7-2 and TRBJ1-6; possibly TRBD1 for D (5 bases). This CDR3 region has 17 residues. Germline CDR1 and CDR2: SGHTA and FQGNSA. Trimming stripped 6 bases from V and 7 bases from J, with 22 bases between. CDR3 sequence (DNA): TGTGCCAGCAGTCCCCAATGGGCGCGGGGCTTGAATTCACCCCTCCACTTT. It is translated as CASSPQWARGLNSPLHF.

V gene TRBV20-1 combines with J gene TRBJ1-2, with a possible D match to TRBD1 (6 bases). The CDR3 extends over 15 amino acids. Looked up from germline, CDR1 is DFQATT and CDR2 is SNEGSKA (reference sequence). The V gene lost 6 bases and the J gene lost 5 bases, with 22 bases spanning the gap. The CDR3 here is CSAPLSGARPYGYTF. CDR3 coding DNA: TGCAGTGCCCCGTTGTCGGGGGCGCGCCCTTATGGCTACACCTTC.

The CDR3: CASSRGTSYGYTF. The CDR3 DNA follows: TGTGCCAGCAGCAGGGGAACCTCCTATGGCTACACCTTC. The chain joins TRBV6-5 to TRBJ1-2; the D gene is possibly TRBD1 (6 bases). V was shortened by 6 bases and J by 4 bases, with 12 bases between the two germline ends. The CDR3 length is 13 residues. Germline V gene data show CDR1 as MNHEY and CDR2 as SVGAGI.

This chain connects TRBV5-1 to TRBJ2-1, with TRBD2 matching over 8 bases. Per germline, CDR1 SGHRS and CDR2 YFSETQ. The CDR3 sequence is 17 residues long. V dropped 0 bases and J dropped 0; count of bases not matched to a gene: 5. The CDR3 sequence: CASSLAATSASYNEQFF. The CDR3 nucleotides read TGCGCCAGCAGCTTGGCCGCGACTAGCGCCTCCTACAATGAGCAGTTCTTC.

Comments on this clonotype: A read error may produce the germline difference seen at one junction end. The chain links TRBV12-3 or TRBV12-4 to TRBJ2-3, with D unresolved. The CDR3 has 12 residues. The DNA of the CDR3 is TGTGCCGGCAGTTTTTTCGGGGATACGCAGTATTTT. Translating gives CAGSFFGDTQYF.

The V gene is TRBV6-1, the J gene TRBJ2-5; D may be TRBD1 (5 bases). The DNA end lines up better with TRBJ2-7; the J call may be wrong. The germline gives CDR1 MNHNS, CDR2 SASEGT. The CDR3 length is 15 residues. In DNA, the CDR3 is TGTGCCAGCAGTGAATATGGACAACGGGCCTACGAGCAGTACTTC. It translates to CASSEYGQRAYEQYF.

This clonotype showed up just a few times. V gene TRBV4-1 combines with J gene TRBJ1-5, with D hard to call. The CDR3 covers 15 residues. The V gene's germline CDR1 is MGHRA and CDR2 YSYEKL. Trimming stripped 1 base from V and 0 bases from J, with 7 bases between. The CDR3 sequence: CASSQVYGSNQPQHF. The CDR3 DNA is TGCGCCAGCAGCCAAGTATACGGTAGCAATCAGCCCCAGCATTTT.

The chain combines TRBV29-1 with TRBJ2-7; either TRBD1 or TRBD2 may supply D (5 bases each). The V end was cut by 8 bases, the J end by 2 bases, with 13 bases between. Germline assignment: CDR1 SQVTM and CDR2 ANQGSEA. The CDR3 has 12 residues. CDR3 sequence: CSTLGRAYEQYF. The DNA for the CDR3 is TGCAGCACATTGGGACGTGCCTACGAGCAGTACTTC.

The chain couples TRBV2 to TRBJ2-1; 9 bases agree with TRBD2. Per the germline V gene, CDR1 is SNHLY and CDR2 is FYNNEI. The CDR3 sequence is 15 residues long. V lost 4 bases to trimming and J lost 7 bases; unmatched junction nucleotides: 8. CDR3 bases: TGTGCCAGCAGTGTTGTAGCGGGGGTAAGGAATGAGCAGTTCTTC. Translation gives CASSVVAGVRNEQFF.

The rearrangement links TRBV3-1 to TRBJ2-4, with a possible D match to TRBD1 (5 bases). The J call is doubtful: the DNA matches TRBJ2-7 better. Germline CDR1 and CDR2: LGHDT and YNNKEL (reference sequence). The CDR3 runs 15 residues. The CDR3 is CASSQGQGGHYEQYF. For the CDR3, the DNA is TGTGCCAGCAGCCAGGGGCAGGGCGGCCACTACGAGCAGTACTTC.

There are a few counts of this clonotype. The genes are TRBV3-1 and TRBJ2-5; perhaps TRBD2 as D (7 bases). In germline, CDR1 is LGHDT, CDR2 YNNKEL (reference sequence). The CDR3 loop spans 16 amino acids. The V end lost 6 bases, the J end lost 2 bases, and 19 bases lay between the germline ends. Written as DNA, the CDR3 is TGTGCCAGCAGTCCAATGGGGGGGCGGCGGCAAGAGACCCAGTACTTC. The encoded protein is CASSPMGGRRQETQYF.

This clonotype came up a few times. The chain recombines TRBV5-1 with TRBJ2-5; the D is unclear. The end of the DNA is better explained by TRBJ2-7, so the J call may be wrong. CDR1 is SGHRS and CDR2 is YFSETQ in the germline V gene. The CDR3 length is 12 residues. The CDR3 here is CASSLYGYEQYF. CDR3 nucleotides: TGCGCCAGCAGCTTGTATGGGTACGAGCAGTACTTC.

The V gene is TRBV9, the J gene TRBJ2-1, with a possible D match to TRBD2 (5 bases). Looked up from germline, CDR1 is SGDLS and CDR2 is YYNGEE. V was clipped by 3 bases and J by 2 bases, with 12 bases between them. CDR3 length equals 15 residues. In nucleotides, the CDR3 is TGTGCCAGCAGCGAGAGGGTAGTCCCCTACAATGAGCAGTTCTTC. This translates into CASSERVVPYNEQFF.

This clonotype was observed a single time. Sequence at one end of the junction differs from germline and may be a read error. This chain joins TRBV14 and TRBJ2-3; no reliable D call. The CDR3 contains 18 residues. The germline V gene has CDR1 SGHDN and CDR2 FVKESK. The DNA for the CDR3 is TGCGCCAGCAACTCCTACAACCCGGCGGCACCTGATGAAGATACGCAGTATTTT. Its translation is CASNSYNPAAPDEDTQYF.

The rearrangement uses TRBV6-1 and TRBJ1-1; TRBD1 might be the D (6 bases). The ends were cut back, 4 bases at V and 0 bases at J, with 12 bases in the middle. CDR1 and CDR2 from the germline V gene are MNHNS and SASEGT. The CDR3 has 15 amino acids. CDR3 loop: CASSAKTGMNTEAFF. The DNA of the CDR3 is TGTGCCAGCAGTGCCAAGACAGGCATGAACACTGAAGCTTTCTTT.

The chain recombines TRBV7-2 with TRBJ2-1, with D unresolved. The V gene lost 3 bases and the J gene lost 4 bases, with 7 bases spanning the gap. The V gene's germline CDR1 is SGHTA and CDR2 FQGNSA. This CDR3 contains 13 residues. CDR3: CASSFGPYNEQFF. CDR3 sequence (DNA): TGTGCCAGCAGCTTTGGACCATACAATGAGCAGTTCTTC.

The V gene is TRBV9, the J gene TRBJ2-3; possible D gene TRBD1, 5 bases. The CDR3 consists of 16 residues. Germline CDR1 reads SGDLS; CDR2 reads YYNGEE. With 4 bases removed from V and 5 bases from J, the gap between germline ends came to 20 bases. The DNA for the CDR3 is TGTGCCAGCAGCCTTATTGGAACAGGCACAAGAGATACGCAGTATTTT. It codes for CASSLIGTGTRDTQYF.

The chain combines TRBV25-1 with TRBJ1-5, with D hard to call. The CDR3 length is 14 residues. Trimming cost V 2 bases and J 0 bases, with 5 bases left between them. CDR1 is MGHDK and CDR2 is SYGVNS in the germline V gene. The CDR3 sequence is CASSEVVSNQPQHF. The CDR3 DNA follows: TGTGCCAGCAGTGAAGTAGTTAGCAATCAGCCCCAGCATTTT.

This chain uses TRBV7-2 with TRBJ2-7; possible D gene TRBD2, 5 bases. The assigned J gene may be wrong: the sequence end matches TRBJ2-5 better. This CDR3 has 14 amino acids. Germline values: CDR1 SGHTA, CDR2 FQGNSA. In DNA form, the CDR3 reads TGTGCCAGCCGGCGCGGGCCCCTCCAAGAGACCCAGTACTTC. This sequence encodes CASRRGPLQETQYF.